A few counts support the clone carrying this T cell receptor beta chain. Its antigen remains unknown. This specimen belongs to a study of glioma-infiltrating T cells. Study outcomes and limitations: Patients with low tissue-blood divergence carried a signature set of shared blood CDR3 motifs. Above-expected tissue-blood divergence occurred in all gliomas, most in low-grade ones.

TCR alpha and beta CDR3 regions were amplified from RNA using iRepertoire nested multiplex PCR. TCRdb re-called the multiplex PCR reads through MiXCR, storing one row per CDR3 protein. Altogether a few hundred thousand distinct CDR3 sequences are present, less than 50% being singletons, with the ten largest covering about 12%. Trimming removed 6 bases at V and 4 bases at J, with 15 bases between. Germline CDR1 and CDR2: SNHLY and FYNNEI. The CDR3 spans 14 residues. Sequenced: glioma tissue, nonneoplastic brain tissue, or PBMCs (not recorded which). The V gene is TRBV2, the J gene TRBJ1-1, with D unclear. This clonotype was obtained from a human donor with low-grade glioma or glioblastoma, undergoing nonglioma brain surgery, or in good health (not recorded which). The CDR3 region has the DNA TGTGCCAGCAGCTACTCCCCTATAGGCACTGAAGCTTTCTTT. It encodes CASSYSPIGTEAFF.